The clone carrying this TCR beta chain showed up just a few times. The antigen is not known. This entry belongs to a study of naive and memory T cell subsets. Four subsets defined by CD45RA and CD27 were sorted after CD3, CD4, CD8 and live/dead staining. V was clipped by 4 bases and J by 5 bases, with 23 bases between them. The CDR3 covers 17 residues. An equimolar mix of two oligonucleotides served as the beta constant-region primer for TRBC1 and TRBC2. Ligated cDNA was amplified by four rounds of PCR with nested alpha and beta constant-region primers and SP2. TCRdb itself ran the UMI-ligation and nested PCR reads through MiXCR, one entry per CDR3 protein. The repertoire holds around 100,000 distinct CDR3 sequences, with around 15% as singletons. Study-wide results and caveats: A clonotype means one alpha or beta sequence, not an alpha/beta pair. Gini index rose across naive, CM, EM and EMRA in CD4 and CD8. A few larger clonotypes appeared in naive repertoires, especially CD8, possibly memory cells re-expressing CD45RA.

V usage is TRBV12-3 or TRBV12-4 and J usage is TRBJ1-1, with D possibly being TRBD1 (5 bases). The clonotype originates from a human donor in good health. Sequencing used naive CD8+ T cells from blood. CDR3 sequence reads: CASSSTGTLPVDTEAFF. The DNA for the CDR3 is TGTGCCAGCAGTTCGACCGGGACCCTACCTGTGGATACTGAAGCTTTCTTT.